This T cell receptor beta chain was documented in a study of cytomegalovirus exposure and HLA in healthy donors. On the study more broadly: There were tens of millions of unique TCRs (from HLA-typed donors) in an early data release.

V lost 6 bases and J 0 bases, leaving 12 bases between the germline ends. Germline lookup yields CDR1 LGHNA and CDR2 YNFKEQ. The CDR3 loop spans 15 amino acids. The PCR used 60 Vbeta and 13 Jbeta primers. Profiling relied on immunoSEQ multiplex PCR, and the TCRdb table lists in-frame clones only, not all of them. The table lists around 70,000 clones, 81% of them singletons. As for this clone: No antigen is known for it.

Study findings and constraints: Presence/absence comparisons presumed near-even sequencing depth among donors. Upon later analysis, HLA-associated TCR beta chains proved more clonally expanded than other, equally common chains.

This clonotype was obtained from a human donor in good health. Sequenced material: PBMCs. This rearrangement joins TRBV4-2 to TRBJ1-3; unclear D gene. As DNA, the CDR3 is TGTGCCAGCAGACCTGGACGGGACTCTGGAAACACCATATATTTT. Encoded protein: CASRPGRDSGNTIYF.